The entry below gives a single T cell receptor beta chain sequence along with its context. This record belongs to a study of regulatory T cells in long-lasting Graves disease. CDR3-region Arm-PCR and iRepertoire HTBI primers produced the TCR beta libraries. MiXCR, run by TCRdb on the multiplex PCR reads, gives a single entry per CDR3 protein. The sample has 250,000 to 300,000 distinct CDR3 sequences; 18% are singletons. This sample's time point: newly diagnosed GD, antithyroid drugs for less than 3 months. Extracted PBMC RNA gave rise to the TCR library. The CDR3 extends over 15 amino acids. Germline V gene sequence: CDR1 LNHDA, CDR2 SQIVND (reference sequence). Trimming shortened V by 0 bases and J by 0 bases, and 8 bases separated the two germline ends. In addition, the sample was reused for a study of T cells in Graves' hyperthyroidism and ophthalmopathy.

This clonotype originated in a woman under 40 with Graves disease. V and J are TRBV19 and TRBJ1-1; no clear D gene. The sample was peripheral blood mononuclear cells (PBMCs), taken at new diagnosis, from a patient treated with antithyroid drugs. The CDR3 DNA reads TGTGCCAGTAGTATAGATCGTCAGATGAACACTGAAGCTTTCTTT. The encoded protein is CASSIDRQMNTEAFF.